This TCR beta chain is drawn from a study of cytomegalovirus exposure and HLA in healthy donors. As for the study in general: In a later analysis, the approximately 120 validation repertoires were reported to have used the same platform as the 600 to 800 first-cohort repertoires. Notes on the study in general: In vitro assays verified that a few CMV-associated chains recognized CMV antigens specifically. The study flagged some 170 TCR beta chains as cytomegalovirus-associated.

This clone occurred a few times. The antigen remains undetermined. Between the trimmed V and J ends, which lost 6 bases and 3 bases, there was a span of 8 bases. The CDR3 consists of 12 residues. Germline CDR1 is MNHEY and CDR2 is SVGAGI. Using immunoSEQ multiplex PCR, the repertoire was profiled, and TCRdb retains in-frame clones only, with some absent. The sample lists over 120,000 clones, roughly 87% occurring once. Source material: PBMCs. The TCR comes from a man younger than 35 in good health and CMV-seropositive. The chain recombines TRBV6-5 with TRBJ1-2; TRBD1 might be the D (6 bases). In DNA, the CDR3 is TGTGCCAGCAGCAAGGGGGACTATGGCTACACCTTC. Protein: CASSKGDYGYTF.